The present T cell receptor beta chain was sequenced within a study of shared clonotypes between healthy human individuals. Study-wide results and limits: Shared across a few donors were 4% to 5% of the naive CD4 clonotypes.

A word on this clone: The antigen remains unidentified. Other DNA sequences within the sample encode an identical CDR3.

The study enrolled healthy HIV-negative adults without recent acute infections or vaccinations as donors. Germline V gene lookup returns CDR1 MDHEN and CDR2 SYDVKM. The CDR3 extends over 14 amino acids. V was cut by 2 bases and J by 0 bases, with 7 bases left in between. Deep was the level used in running the assay. Libraries were prepared by immunoSEQ multiplex PCR; TCRdb keeps only in-frame clonotypes and omits some of them. The sample has roughly 1,500,000 clones, approximately 98% seen once; the top ten hold about 0.4%. This sequence originates from a man aged 25-45 years in good health. V is TRBV28 and J is TRBJ1-1; the D is unclear. Sequenced sample: naive CD4+ T cells sorted from blood. The sample's subset: CD45RA+ positively selected. The CDR3 sequence: CASSLPALNTEAFF. CDR3 nucleotide sequence: TGTGCCAGCAGTTTACCGGCTCTGAACACTGAAGCTTTCTTT.